This T cell receptor (beta chain) was captured by sequencing in a study of blood T cell repertoires in COVID-19. Study details: Samples came from the United States, Italy and Spain, spanning acute and convalescent COVID-19. Nucleic acid was either cDNA or gDNA, and it came from T cells, B-cell-depleted T cells, or PBMCs.

Germline V gene data show CDR1 as SNHLY and CDR2 as FYNNEI. CDR3 size: 14 residues. After removal of 2 bases from V and 11 bases from J, the junction contained 10 bases not matched to a gene. In the original analysis: From reference gene primer amplification, estimates of nucleated cell counts were derived. The assay was immunoSEQ multiplex PCR, and TCRdb's table has in-frame clones only and misses some. The D gene and trimming were derived from the DNA, and the V and J assignments and clone size from that table. This sample yields about 110,000 clones, of which roughly 75% are seen a single time; 4% to 5.5% belongs to the top ten.

The TCR sequence derives from a human donor in a cohort sampled during active or convalescent COVID-19. Sequenced: peripheral blood. The V call is TRBV2, the J call TRBJ1-2, with 8 bases lining up with TRBD1. CDR3 nucleotide sequence: TGTGCCAGCAGTGAATACCAGGGGGCAGGAGGGTACACCTTC. Amino acid sequence: CASSEYQGAGGYTF.